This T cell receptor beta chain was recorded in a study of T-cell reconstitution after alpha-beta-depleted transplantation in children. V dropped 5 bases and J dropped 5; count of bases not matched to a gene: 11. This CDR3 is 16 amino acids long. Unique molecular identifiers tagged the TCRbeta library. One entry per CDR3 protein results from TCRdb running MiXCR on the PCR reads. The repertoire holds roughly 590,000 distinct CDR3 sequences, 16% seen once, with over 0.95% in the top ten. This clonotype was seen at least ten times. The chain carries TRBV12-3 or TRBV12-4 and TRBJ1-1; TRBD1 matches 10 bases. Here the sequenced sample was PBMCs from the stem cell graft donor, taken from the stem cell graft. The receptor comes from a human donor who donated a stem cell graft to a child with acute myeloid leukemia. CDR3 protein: CASSTAPGQGRTEAFF. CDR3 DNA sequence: TGTGCCAGCAGTACGGCTCCGGGACAGGGGAGGACTGAAGCTTTCTTT.